This T cell receptor (beta chain) appears in the sequencing data of a study of blood T cell repertoires in COVID-19. Looking at the study overall: The cDNA or gDNA used as material had been derived from T cells, B-cell-depleted T cells, or PBMCs.

In the authors' workflow: Cell counts per sample came from amplifying reference gene primers. Method: immunoSEQ multiplex PCR; TCRdb's copy keeps in-frame clones and lacks some. For V, J and clone size, that table is used; D and trimming come from the DNA. This table holds roughly 150,000 clones, 80% to 90% found once. Germline assignment: CDR1 LNHDA and CDR2 SQIVND (reference sequence). The V and J ends lost 3 bases and 5 bases respectively, with 12 bases between them. The CDR3 consists of 14 residues. The TCR was taken from a woman aged 65 to 85 with acute or convalescent COVID-19. The chain combines TRBV19 with TRBJ2-3; D remains ambiguous. Sequenced sample: peripheral blood. CDR3 nucleotides: TGTGCCAGTAGTATTCTGGGCGAAGGAGATACGCAGTATTTT. It encodes CASSILGEGDTQYF.